This T cell receptor beta chain was recorded in a study of blood T cells in healthy people across ages. PCR was performed a second time for roughly 7 to 11 cycles using a sample-barcoded 5' primer and a J-beta primer mix. Each CDR3 protein gets one entry after TCRdb re-called the 5' RACE reads with MiXCR. The table lists nearly 800,000 distinct CDR3 sequences, approximately 25% of them singletons, with around 3.6% in the top ten. This clonotype was detected only a few times. At one of its ends the junction is not consistent with the germline gene, which may arise from a read error. This sample was also put to use in a study of T cells of mothers and their children.

This sequence was found in a boy younger than 18 in good health. The source material was blood.

In DNA, the CDR3 is TGCGCCAGCAGCTTGGAAGGGTCCATGAACACTGAAGCTTTCTTT. Its protein product is CASSLEGSMNTEAFF. This rearrangement joins TRBV5-4 to TRBJ1-1; no clear D. The CDR3 is 15 amino acids. CDR1 is SGHNT and CDR2 is YYREEE in the germline V gene (reference sequence).